Following are 15 T cell receptor beta chains from one sample sequenced in a study of T cell responses to AZD1222 COVID-19 vaccine. The repertoire was sequenced with immunoSEQ multiplex PCR; TCRdb's copy has only in-frame clones and lacks some. The table records just under 55,000 clones, about 90% of them present only once. This sample comprised peripheral blood, obtained on day 0 of AZD1222 vaccination. The receptors shown here come from an adult in good health.

The chain is built from TRBV7-2 and TRBJ2-2, with a tentative D call TRBD1 (5 bases). CDR1 and CDR2 from the germline V gene are SGHTA and FQGNSA. The CDR3 is made up of 15 amino acids. Trimming removed 3 bases at V and 1 base at J, with 9 bases between. The CDR3 sequence is CASSLGRRNTGELFF. CDR3 in DNA: TGTGCCAGCAGCTTGGGGCGCCGGAACACCGGGGAGCTGTTTTTT.

This clone was recorded only once. The chain uses TRBV2 and TRBJ2-1, with D tentatively TRBD1 or TRBD2 (5 bases each). The CDR3 spans 14 residues. The V and J ends lost 5 bases and 8 bases respectively, with 16 bases between them. Looked up from germline, CDR1 is SNHLY and CDR2 is FYNNEI. The CDR3 sequence is CASSLIGTLDEQFF. In DNA form, the CDR3 reads TGTGCCAGCAGTCTTATCGGGACGCTCGATGAGCAGTTCTTC.

The chain uses TRBV7-8 and TRBJ1-5; a weak D match, TRBD1 (5 bases). Trimming took 8 bases from V and 1 from J, leaving 18 bases between them. Germline V gene sequence: CDR1 SGHVS, CDR2 FQNEAQ. The CDR3 has 16 amino acids. The CDR3 loop reads CASAMATAGSNQPQHF. CDR3 DNA sequence: TGTGCCAGCGCTATGGCGACAGCCGGGAGCAATCAGCCCCAGCATTTT.

The V gene is TRBV19, the J gene TRBJ2-4, with D maybe TRBD1 (6 bases). V shed 10 bases and J shed 7 bases, with 20 bases lying between them. The length of the CDR3 is 14 residues. CDR1 LNHDA and CDR2 SQIVND come from the germline V gene (reference sequence). The CDR3 coding sequence is TGTGCCACCCAGAAACAGGGTAGTAGGAACATTCAGTACTTC. Residues: CATQKQGSRNIQYF. Full variable domain (rest looked up from reference TRBV19 and TRBJ2-4): DGGITQSPKYLFRKEGQNVTLSCEQNLNHDAMYWYRQDPGQGLRLIYYSQIVNDFQKGDIAEGYSVSREKKESFPLTVTSAQKNPTAFYLCATQKQGSRNIQYFGAGTRLSVL.

This sequence joins TRBV7-9 and TRBJ1-1; 7 bases match TRBD1. After removal of 4 bases from V and 1 base from J, the junction contained 9 bases not matched to a gene. The CDR3 is 16 residues long. Per germline, CDR1 SEHNR and CDR2 FQNEAQ (reference sequence). CDR3 in DNA: TGTGCCAGCAGCTCCCAGGGGGGGTCACCGAACACTGAAGCTTTCTTT. This gives the protein CASSSQGGSPNTEAFF.

The V call is TRBV18, the J call TRBJ2-1, with a weak D call TRBD1 (6 bases). This CDR3 region has 15 residues. The V and J ends lost 3 bases and 4 bases respectively, with 13 bases between them. Germline V gives CDR1 KGHSH, CDR2 LQKENI. The CDR3 loop reads CASSPQQGGYNEQFF. For the CDR3, the DNA is TGTGCCAGCTCACCCCAACAGGGCGGGTACAATGAGCAGTTCTTC. The whole variable domain, filled in from reference TRBV18 and TRBJ2-1, reads NAGVMQNPRHLVRRRGQEARLRCSPMKGHSHVYWYRQLPEEGLKFMVYLQKENIIDESGMPKERFSAEFPKEGPSILRIQQVVRGDSAAYFCASSPQQGGYNEQFFGPGTRLTVL.

The chain joins TRBV27 to TRBJ2-1; the match to TRBD2 covers 10 bases. The germline CDR1 and CDR2 sequences are MNHEY and SMNVEV (reference sequence). This CDR3 region has 16 residues. J lost 5 bases, V lost 1 base, and 5 bases had no gene match. DNA for the CDR3: TGTGCCAGCAGTTTATGGTCTAGCGGGGGCAACAATGAGCAGTTCTTC. Translating it yields CASSLWSSGGNNEQFF.

The V gene is TRBV27, the J gene TRBJ2-7, with 8 bases fitting TRBD1. There are 13 residues in the CDR3. The germline V gene encodes CDR1 MNHEY and CDR2 SMNVEV (reference sequence). V was clipped by 6 bases and J by 4 bases; unmatched bases: 5. CDR3 in amino acids: CASSYTGGYEQYF. The CDR3 DNA follows: TGTGCCAGCAGCTATACAGGGGGGTACGAGCAGTACTTC.

V usage is TRBV2 and J usage is TRBJ1-6; D unresolved. V dropped 6 bases and J dropped 0 bases, with 12 bases sitting between them. This CDR3 spans 16 amino acids. Germline V gives CDR1 SNHLY, CDR2 FYNNEI. The CDR3 sequence is CASRLGWSSYNSPLHF. In nucleotides, the CDR3 is TGTGCCAGCAGGTTAGGGTGGAGCTCCTATAATTCACCCCTCCACTTT.

As for this clone: This sample includes further DNA sequences coding for the same CDR3. The V call is TRBV28, the J call TRBJ2-7; D is unclear. V gave up 2 bases and J gave up 4 bases, with 6 bases separating them. The CDR3 length is 12 residues. CDR1 and CDR2 from the germline V gene are MDHEN and SYDVKM. The CDR3: CASSLDGYEQYF. The CDR3 DNA follows: TGTGCCAGCAGTTTAGATGGGTACGAGCAGTACTTC.

A word on this clone: Relative to the germline gene, one junction end is altered; a read error may explain this. The chain joins TRBV28 to TRBJ1-4; 7 bases are a match to TRBD1. Germline CDR1 is MDHEN and CDR2 is SYDVKM. The CDR3 runs to 16 residues. This CDR3 is CASSFDAGQTNEELFF. CDR3 sequence (DNA): TGTGCCAGCAGTTTCGACGCGGGACAGACTAATGAAGAACTGTTTTTT. The full variable domain, rest sourced from reference TRBV28 and TRBJ1-4, is DVKVTQSSRYLVKRTGEKVFLECVQDMDHENMFWYRQDPGLGLRLIYFSYDVKMKEKGDIPEGYSVSREKKERFSLILESASTNQTSMYLCASSFDAGQTNEELFFGSGTQLSVL.

V and J are TRBV5-5 and TRBJ2-7, with 12 positions matching TRBD2. The CDR3 sequence is 15 residues long. Germline values: CDR1 SGHKS, CDR2 YYEKEE (reference sequence). Germline trimming cut 2 bases from V and 1 base from J; bases unmatched to any gene: 1. CDR3 nucleotide sequence: TGTGCCAGCAGCTTTGGACTAGCGGGATCCTACGAGCAGTACTTC. This translates into CASSFGLAGSYEQYF.

The gene calls are TRBV7-2 and TRBJ2-3; 7 bases match TRBD1. There are 18 residues in the CDR3. CDR1 is SGHTA and CDR2 is FQGNSA in the germline V gene. V gave up 2 bases and J gave up 3 bases; unmatched junction bases: 14. The CDR3 DNA sequence: TGTGCCAGCAGCTTAACCGCCCCAAGGGGGCTTCGTACAGATACGCAGTATTTT. This encodes CASSLTAPRGLRTDTQYF.

The rearrangement uses TRBV28 and TRBJ1-4, with no clear D. The V gene's germline CDR1 is MDHEN and CDR2 SYDVKM. CDR3 size: 13 residues. V lost 3 bases and J 7 bases, leaving 9 bases between the germline ends. The CDR3 bases are TGTGCCAGCAGTTTCGGGTGGGCTGAAAAACTGTTTTTT. Its protein is CASSFGWAEKLFF.

This rearrangement joins TRBV3-1 (or the pseudogene TRBV3-2) to TRBJ2-1; unclear D gene. V was cut by 3 bases and J by 9 bases, with 6 bases left in between. The germline V gene has CDR1 LGHDT and CDR2 YNNKEL (reference sequence). The CDR3 extends over 11 amino acids. Here the CDR3 DNA reads TGTGCCAGCAGCCATGGTTCTGAGCAGTTCTTC. It encodes CASSHGSEQFF.